This T cell receptor beta chain appears in the sequencing data of a study of T cell repertoires in cytomegalovirus infection. The CDR3 runs 15 residues. Germline V lookup: CDR1 SEHNR, CDR2 FQNEAQ (reference sequence). The V segment lost 2 bases and the J segment 3 bases; nucleotides outside the gene matches: 5. MiXCR, run by TCRdb on the reads, gives a single entry per CDR3 protein. The sample consists of some 680,000 distinct CDR3 sequences, roughly 36% of them appearing once. This receptor was identified in a human donor in good health (CMV status not recorded). Some clones in this sample may be carry-over from other donors' samples. V and J are TRBV7-9 and TRBJ2-7; 9 bases agree with TRBD1. The sample taken for sequencing was PBMCs. CDR3 in DNA: TGTGCCAGCAGCTTAAAACAGGGGGCCCTCTACGAGCAGTACTTC. This encodes CASSLKQGALYEQYF.